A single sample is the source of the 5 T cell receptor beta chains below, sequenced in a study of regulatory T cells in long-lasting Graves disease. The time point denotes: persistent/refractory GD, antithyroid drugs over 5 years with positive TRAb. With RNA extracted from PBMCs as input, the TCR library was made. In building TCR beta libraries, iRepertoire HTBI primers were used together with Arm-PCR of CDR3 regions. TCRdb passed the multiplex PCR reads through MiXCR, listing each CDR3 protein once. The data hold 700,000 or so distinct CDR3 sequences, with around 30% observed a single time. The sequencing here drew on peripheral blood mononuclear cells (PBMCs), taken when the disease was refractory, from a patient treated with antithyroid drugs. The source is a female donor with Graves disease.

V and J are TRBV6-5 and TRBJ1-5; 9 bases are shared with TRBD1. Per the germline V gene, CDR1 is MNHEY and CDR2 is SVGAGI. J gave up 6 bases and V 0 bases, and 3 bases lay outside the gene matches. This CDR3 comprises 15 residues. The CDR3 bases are TGTGCCAGCAGTTACTCGGGGACAGGGTCTCAGCCCCAGCATTTT. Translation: CASSYSGTGSQPQHF.

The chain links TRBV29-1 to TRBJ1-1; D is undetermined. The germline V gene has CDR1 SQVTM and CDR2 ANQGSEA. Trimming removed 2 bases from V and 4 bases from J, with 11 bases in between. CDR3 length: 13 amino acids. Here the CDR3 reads CSVERGGITEAFF. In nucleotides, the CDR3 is TGCAGCGTTGAACGGGGTGGCATCACTGAAGCTTTCTTT.

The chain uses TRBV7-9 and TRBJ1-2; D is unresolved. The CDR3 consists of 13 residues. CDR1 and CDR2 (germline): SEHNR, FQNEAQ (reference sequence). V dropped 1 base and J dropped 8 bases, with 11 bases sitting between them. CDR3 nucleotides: TGTGCCAGCAGCTTAGTCGGTTATAAGGGCTACACCTTC. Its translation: CASSLVGYKGYTF. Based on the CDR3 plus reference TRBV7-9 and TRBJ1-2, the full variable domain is DTGVSQNPRHKITKRGQNVTFRCDPISEHNRLYWYRQTLGQGPEFLTYFQNEAQLEKSRLLSDRFSAERPKGSFSTLEIQRTEQGDSAMYLCASSLVGYKGYTFGSGTRLTVV.

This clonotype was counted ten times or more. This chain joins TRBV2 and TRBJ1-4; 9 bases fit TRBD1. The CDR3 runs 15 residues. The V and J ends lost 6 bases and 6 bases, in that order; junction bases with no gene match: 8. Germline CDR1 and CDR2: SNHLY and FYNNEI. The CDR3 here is CASRKTGQGDEKLFF. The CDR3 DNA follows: TGTGCCAGCAGGAAAACGGGACAGGGCGATGAAAAACTGTTTTTT.

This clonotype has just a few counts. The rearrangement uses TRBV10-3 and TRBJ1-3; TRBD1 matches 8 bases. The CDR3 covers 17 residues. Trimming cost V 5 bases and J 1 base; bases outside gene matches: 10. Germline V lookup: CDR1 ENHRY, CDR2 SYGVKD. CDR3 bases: TGTGCCATCAGTCGGACAGGGTCTTCCCCGTCTGGAAACACCATATATTTT. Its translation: CAISRTGSSPSGNTIYF.